Listed below are T cell receptor beta chains from one sample, sequenced in a study of blood T cells in healthy people across ages. A single record per CDR3 protein comes from TCRdb applying MiXCR to the 5' RACE reads. The table records 1.5 million to 2 million distinct CDR3 sequences, about 30% of them present only once. The sequenced sample consisted of blood. These receptors came from a woman in her twenties or thirties in good health. The CDR3 runs from the conserved cysteine through the conserved F or W. A D gene is named only where the DNA matches it firmly. A clone size is listed for some rows: how often the clone was seen (once, few, many), or a class if it is expanded.

TRBV20-1	TRBJ1-2	.	many	TGCAGTGCCGGCAGGGAGGCTGGCTACACCTTC	CSAGREAGYTF
TRBV29-1	TRBJ2-3	TRBD2	few	TGCAGCGTTGCGTCTAGCGGAGGGGCCACAGATACGCAGTATTTT	CSVASSGGATDTQYF
TRBV11-2	TRBJ2-5	TRBD1	few	TGTGCCAGCAGCCTTTCAACAGGGGCGGTAGAGACCCAGTACTTC	CASSLSTGAVETQYF
TRBV6-1	TRBJ1-5	TRBD1	few	TGTGCCAGCACTACCCCACAGGGGACGGGGCAGCCCCAGCATTTT	CASTTPQGTGQPQHF
TRBV5-1	TRBJ2-3	TRBD2	few	TGCGCCAGCAGCCCACTCCTAGCGGGGGAGGTAACGCAGTATTTT	CASSPLLAGEVTQYF
TRBV5-1	TRBJ2-4	TRBD2	.	TGCGCCAGCAGCTTGTCGCTAGCGGAAACAAACATTCAGTACTTC	CASSLSLAETNIQYF
TRBV20-1	TRBJ2-7	TRBD2	.	TGCAGTGCTAGAGCAGGGTTGATGACTAGCGGGGGAGGGGAGCAGTACTTC	CSARAGLMTSGGGEQYF
TRBV29-1	TRBJ1-4	.	.	TGCAGCGTAACAGTGGAAGGTGAAAAACTGTTTTTT	CSVTVEGEKLFF
TRBV5-1	TRBJ2-3	TRBD2	many	TGCGCCAGCAGCTTGGGGATTGGGAGCGGGGGCACAGATACGCAGTATTTT	CASSLGIGSGGTDTQYF
TRBV7-2	TRBJ2-2	TRBD2	few	TGTGCCAGCAGCTTAGGCCCCGGGACTAGCGGGAAGGGGGAGCTGTTTTTT	CASSLGPGTSGKGELFF
TRBV6-6	TRBJ1-5	.	.	TGTGCCAGCAGTCCGCAGCGTGCGCAGGGGCAGCCCCAGCATTTT	CASSPQRAQGQPQHF
TRBV4-1	TRBJ2-5	.	many	TGCGCCAGCAGCCATCAACTAAGCAGGGGTTCTAGGGAGACCCAGTACTTC	CASSHQLSRGSRETQYF
TRBV20-1	TRBJ2-1	.	few	TGCAGTGCTGACGAGGACGGAGACAATGAGCAGTTCTTC	CSADEDGDNEQFF
TRBV5-6	TRBJ2-7	.	.	TGTGCCAGCAGCTTGCAAGGGGATACCTACGAGCAGTACTTC	CASSLQGDTYEQYF
TRBV20-1	TRBJ2-1	TRBD2	few	TGCAGTGCTATCGTCGGGACTAGCGGGGGGAATGAGCAGTTCTTC	CSAIVGTSGGNEQFF
TRBV29-1	TRBJ2-1	TRBD1	many	TGCAGCGTTGATTATCGACAGGGCCGCAATGAGCAGTTCTTC	CSVDYRQGRNEQFF
TRBV7-9	TRBJ2-7	.	.	TGTGCCAGCAACCGTGGGAGCTCCTACGAGCAGTACTTC	CASNRGSSYEQYF
TRBV20-1	TRBJ2-1	TRBD2	few	TGCAGTGCTAGTAGGACTAGCGCGAACAATGAGCAGTTCTTC	CSASRTSANNEQFF
TRBV4-1	TRBJ2-2	.	.	TGCGCCAGCAGCCAAGCTTGGCACTCGAACGCCGGGGAGCTGTTTTTT	CASSQAWHSNAGELFF
TRBV5-1	TRBJ2-2	.	.	TGCGCCAGCAGGCCGGACGGCACCGGGGAGCTGTTTTTT	CASRPDGTGELFF
TRBV12-3/TRBV12-4	TRBJ1-2	.	few	TGTGCCAGCAGTTTCCAGGGGACTGGCTACACCTTC	CASSFQGTGYTF
TRBV3-1	TRBJ1-1	.	.	TGTGCCAGCAGCCAAGCCGAGGGCGGTGGTGAAGCTTTCTTT	CASSQAEGGGEAFF
TRBV29-1	TRBJ2-5	TRBD1	many	TGCAGCGCCGGGGACAGGGGGGAGACCCAGTACTTC	CSAGDRGETQYF
TRBV5-1	TRBJ1-2	.	.	TGCGCCAGCAGCTTGGCCTTAGCGCCCTCGGATGGCTACACCTTC	CASSLALAPSDGYTF
TRBV6-5	TRBJ1-6	.	few	TGTGCCAGTAAGAGGGCATATAATTCACCCCTCCACTTT	CASKRAYNSPLHF
TRBV20-1	TRBJ2-7	TRBD2	.	TGCAGTGCTGCCCGGATAGCGGGAGGCTACGAGCAGTACTTC	CSAARIAGGYEQYF
TRBV5-1	TRBJ2-7	TRBD2	few	TGCGCCAGCAACTTGGGCACGGGACTAGCGGGAGCGTCCTACGAGCAGTACTTC	CASNLGTGLAGASYEQYF
TRBV12-3/TRBV12-4	TRBJ1-2	.	few	TGTGCCAGCAGTTTAGTTATCGTTGGAGGTGGCTACACCTTC	CASSLVIVGGGYTF
TRBV28	TRBJ2-1	.	.	TGTGCCAGCAGTTTATTGGGCAGGGCCGGTGAGCAGTTCTTC	CASSLLGRAGEQFF
TRBV20-1	TRBJ2-5	.	many	TGCAGTGCTACAGTGTACCAAGAGACCCAGTACTTC	CSATVYQETQYF
TRBV5-1	TRBJ2-1	TRBD1	few	TGCGCCAGCAGCGGACAGGGGTTGGACAATGAGCAGTTCTTC	CASSGQGLDNEQFF
TRBV20-1	TRBJ2-7	.	many	TGCAGTGCCCCAACCCCCGGGAACTCCTACGAGCAGTACTTC	CSAPTPGNSYEQYF
TRBV5-1	TRBJ1-1	.	.	TGCGCCAGCAGCTGCCTGGGACAGAACACTGAAGCTTTCTTT	CASSCLGQNTEAFF
TRBV3-1	TRBJ1-2	.	few	TGTGCCAGCAGCCAAGGAGGCCTTGTCGGCTACACCTTC	CASSQGGLVGYTF
TRBV19	TRBJ2-1	TRBD1	.	TGTGCCAGTAGTAAGGGACAGGGATACAATGAGCAGTTCTTC	CASSKGQGYNEQFF